The 30 T cell receptor beta chains in this list originate from one sample, sequenced in a study of blood T cell repertoires in COVID-19. Clones were sequenced by immunoSEQ multiplex PCR, and TCRdb holds only the in-frame ones, with some missing. Of just over 300,000 clones listed, around 84% are singletons. The sample consisted of PBMCs or T cells enriched from blood (not recorded which). These receptors were collected from a young man who had recovered from COVID-19.

This chain links TRBV11-2 with TRBJ2-3, with a possible D match to TRBD2 (6 bases). CDR1 is SGHAT, CDR2 FQNNGV, per germline. The V end was cut by 0 bases, the J end by 2 bases, with 15 bases between. CDR3 size: 17 residues. CDR3 sequence: CASSLDSPGAFTDTQYF. The CDR3 DNA sequence: TGTGCCAGCAGCTTAGATTCCCCGGGAGCCTTCACAGATACGCAGTATTTT.

The chain links TRBV11-3 to TRBJ1-2; no clear D gene. The CDR3 runs 13 residues. Germline CDR1 is SGHNT and CDR2 is YENEEA. Trimming took off 3 bases at V and 4 bases at J, with 9 bases between the two ends. The CDR3 nucleotides are TGTGCCAGCAGCTTGTCACAGAGCTATGGCTACACCTTC. Amino acid sequence: CASSLSQSYGYTF.

The V gene is TRBV2, the J gene TRBJ1-4; 8 positions match TRBD1. Germline lookup yields CDR1 SNHLY and CDR2 FYNNEI. The V segment lost 5 bases and the J segment 6 bases; nucleotides outside the gene matches: 5. The CDR3 has 14 amino acids. In nucleotides, the CDR3 is TGTGCCAGCAGTCAGGACAGGGATGATGAAAAACTGTTTTTT. Translating it yields CASSQDRDDEKLFF. The full variable domain, completed using reference TRBV2 and TRBJ1-4, is EPEVTQTPSHQVTQMGQEVILRCVPISNHLYFYWYRQILGQKVEFLVSFYNNEISEKSEIFDDQFSVERPDGSNFTLKIRSTKLEDSAMYFCASSQDRDDEKLFFGSGTQLSVL.

The chain carries TRBV13 and TRBJ1-1; 8 bases align to TRBD1. The V and J ends lost 2 bases and 4 bases, in that order; junction bases with no gene match: 9. This CDR3 is built from 16 residues. Germline V gene sequence: CDR1 PRHDT, CDR2 FYEKMQ (reference sequence). CDR3 in amino acids: CASSLFRTGSGTEAFF. CDR3 nucleotide sequence: TGTGCCAGCAGCTTATTTCGGACAGGGTCGGGCACTGAAGCTTTCTTT.

V and J are TRBV7-2 and TRBJ2-5, with 12 bases matching TRBD2. The V gene end was trimmed by 5 bases and the J gene end by 1 base; junction bases not matched to a gene: 5. The germline CDR1 and CDR2 sequences are SGHTA and FQGNSA. There are 16 residues in the CDR3. This chain's CDR3 is CASSQGLAGSQETQYF. The CDR3 coding sequence is TGTGCCAGCAGCCAAGGACTAGCGGGATCCCAAGAGACCCAGTACTTC.

The V call is TRBV7-8, the J call TRBJ2-7; TRBD1 matches 7 bases. The germline V gene encodes CDR1 SGHVS and CDR2 FQNEAQ. V gave up 5 bases and J gave up 1 base; unmatched junction bases: 17. This CDR3 is 18 amino acids long. The CDR3 DNA follows: TGTGCCAGCAGCCCGAGATGGGTCCGGGACAGATCGTCCTACGAGCAGTACTTC. As protein: CASSPRWVRDRSSYEQYF.

The V call is TRBV20-1, the J call TRBJ1-2, with 9 nucleotides matching TRBD1. CDR3 length: 14 residues. Looked up from germline, CDR1 is DFQATT and CDR2 is SNEGSKA (reference sequence). The V segment lost 3 bases and the J segment 5 bases; nucleotides outside the gene matches: 7. CDR3 amino acids: CSASLTGTGYGYTF. The CDR3 DNA reads TGCAGTGCTAGTCTTACCGGGACAGGGTATGGCTACACCTTC.

This clone came up once. The chain couples TRBV6-2 or TRBV6-3 to TRBJ2-7; D possibly corresponds to TRBD2 (6 bases). CDR3 size: 18 residues. The V and J ends lost 2 bases and 3 bases respectively, with 23 bases between them. Germline V CDR1 and CDR2: MNHEY, SVGEGT. CDR3 in amino acids: CASSYRAGSNLFDYEQYF. CDR3 nucleotide sequence: TGTGCCAGCAGTTACCGGGCCGGGAGCAACTTATTTGACTACGAGCAGTACTTC.

The J gene is TRBJ1-1, the V gene TRBV27, with a weak D call TRBD1 (5 bases). Trimming stripped 5 bases from V and 5 bases from J, with 12 bases between. The CDR3 runs 13 residues. Germline V gene sequence: CDR1 MNHEY, CDR2 SMNVEV (reference sequence). The CDR3 DNA is TGTGCCAGCAGTATCAGGGTTTCTACTGAAGCTTTCTTT. Protein product: CASSIRVSTEAFF.

The sample holds one count of this clone. This chain joins TRBV3-1 (or the pseudogene TRBV3-2) and TRBJ1-2; a possible D gene is TRBD1 (5 bases). Trimming removed 1 base from V and 2 bases from J, with 11 bases in between. The CDR3 contains 15 residues. Looked up from germline, CDR1 is LGHDT and CDR2 is YNNKEL (reference sequence). The CDR3 sequence: CASSQVRAGNYGYTF. The DNA of the CDR3 is TGTGCCAGCAGCCAAGTCAGGGCAGGGAACTATGGCTACACCTTC.

The chain combines TRBV7-8 with TRBJ1-1, with 9 bases that match TRBD1. V was pared by 5 bases and J by 6 bases, with 10 bases of the junction left unmatched. The CDR3 has 15 residues. Germline-derived CDR1 and CDR2 are SGHVS and FQNEAQ. The CDR3 DNA reads TGTGCCAGCAGCCCGAGGACAGGGGAAAGTGCTGAAGCTTTCTTT. This codes for CASSPRTGESAEAFF.

CDR3 sequence: CASSPRDRVSYGYTF. In DNA, the CDR3 is TGTGCCAGCAGCCCCCGGGACAGGGTCTCCTATGGCTACACCTTC. This rearrangement joins TRBV3-1 (or the pseudogene TRBV3-2) to TRBJ1-2, with 9 bases lining up with TRBD1. V lost 4 bases, J lost 4 bases, and 7 bases stayed unmatched. Per the germline V gene, CDR1 is LGHDT and CDR2 is YNNKEL (reference sequence). The CDR3 extends over 15 amino acids.

The rearrangement joins TRBV7-9 to TRBJ1-2, with 7 bases identical to TRBD1. The CDR3 covers 15 residues. The trim removed 4 bases at V and 6 bases at J, leaving 11 bases unmatched. Germline V gene sequence: CDR1 SEHNR, CDR2 FQNEAQ (reference sequence). The chain's CDR3 is CASSSFSGTDDGYTF. The CDR3 nucleotides read TGTGCCAGCAGCTCTTTTTCCGGGACAGATGATGGCTACACCTTC.

This clone was seen once. The V gene is TRBV4-1, the J gene TRBJ1-2; D not resolved. The germline V gene has CDR1 MGHRA and CDR2 YSYEKL. The CDR3 length is 14 residues. Between the trimmed V and J ends, which lost 0 bases and 2 bases, there was a span of 7 bases. CDR3 sequence (DNA): TGCGCCAGCAGCCAAGACAGGTTAAACTATGGCTACACCTTC. Amino acid sequence: CASSQDRLNYGYTF.

The chain uses TRBV11-2 and TRBJ2-2; D is possibly TRBD2 (6 bases). Trimming cost V 1 base and J 1 base, with 10 bases left between them. The CDR3 totals 16 residues. Germline CDR1 SGHAT, CDR2 FQNNGV. The CDR3 DNA follows: TGTGCCAGCAGCTTAGGACGGGGGAAGAACACCGGGGAGCTGTTTTTT. Protein sequence: CASSLGRGKNTGELFF.

This clone occurred once. The J gene is TRBJ1-1, the V gene TRBV15, with 9 positions matching TRBD1. J lost 3 bases, V lost 5 bases, and 4 bases had no gene match. The CDR3 loop spans 14 amino acids. Germline V CDR1 and CDR2: LNHNV, YYDKDF (reference sequence). This CDR3 reads CATSARQGDTEAFF. The CDR3 DNA follows: TGTGCCACCAGCGCACGACAGGGGGACACTGAAGCTTTCTTT. Complete variable domain (other parts from reference TRBV15 and TRBJ1-1): DAMVIQNPRYQVTQFGKPVTLSCSQTLNHNVMYWYQQKSSQAPKLLFHYYDKDFNNEADTPDNFQSRRPNTSFCFLDIRSPGLGDTAMYLCATSARQGDTEAFFGQGTRLTVV.

This clone was seen once. This rearrangement joins TRBV9 to TRBJ2-2; TRBD2 aligns across 13 bases. The germline V gene encodes CDR1 SGDLS and CDR2 YYNGEE. The CDR3 is made up of 18 amino acids. V shed 0 bases, J shed 4 bases, and the junction held 6 bases outside the gene matches. The CDR3 sequence is CASSVALAGGPGTGELFF. In DNA, the CDR3 is TGTGCCAGCAGCGTAGCACTAGCGGGGGGGCCCGGCACCGGGGAGCTGTTTTTT.

The rearrangement links TRBV10-3 to TRBJ1-1; D perhaps matches TRBD1 (5 bases). Germline V lookup: CDR1 ENHRY, CDR2 SYGVKD. There are 13 residues in the CDR3. V lost 6 bases and J lost 1, with 9 bases in between. DNA of the CDR3: TGTGCCATCAGGGAACAGGCGAACACTGAAGCTTTCTTT. Translation gives CAIREQANTEAFF.

As to this clone: The same CDR3 is also encoded by other DNA sequences in this sample. The chain joins TRBV6-6 to TRBJ1-2, with TRBD1 identical over 9 bases. The length of the CDR3 is 14 residues. CDR1 is MNHNY, CDR2 SVGAGI, per germline (reference sequence). Trimming removed 2 bases from V and 7 bases from J; junction bases left unmatched: 5. CDR3 DNA: TGTGCCAGCAGTTACCGGGGACAGGGAGGTGGCTACACCTTC. This gives the protein CASSYRGQGGGYTF.

The gene calls are TRBV7-9 and TRBJ1-5; 8 bases map to TRBD1. Germline loops: CDR1 SEHNR, CDR2 FQNEAQ (reference sequence). There are 17 residues in the CDR3. Trimming took 3 bases from V and 2 from J; bases not matched to a gene: 9. CDR3 in amino acids: CASSFVIGQGGNQPQHF. In DNA, the CDR3 is TGTGCCAGCAGCTTTGTGATTGGACAGGGCGGCAATCAGCCCCAGCATTTT.

The V gene is TRBV7-6, the J gene TRBJ2-5; 10 positions match TRBD2. Trimming took 0 bases from V and 5 from J; bases not matched to a gene: 12. The V gene's germline CDR1 is SGHVS and CDR2 FNYEAQ. The CDR3 is 18 residues long. CDR3 DNA: TGTGCCAGCAGCTTAGCGCCTCGAAGCGGGAGGGCCTTTGAGACCCAGTACTTC. It specifies CASSLAPRSGRAFETQYF.

The chain is built from TRBV3-1 (or the pseudogene TRBV3-2) and TRBJ2-7; TRBD2 agrees at 8 bases. Unmatched junction bases numbered 10, after V lost 5 bases and J lost 1 base. The CDR3 runs to 16 residues. Germline lookup yields CDR1 LGHDT and CDR2 YNNKEL (reference sequence). In nucleotides, the CDR3 is TGTGCCAGCAGCAAGGCCAGCCGGGAGGGATCCTACGAGCAGTACTTC. This codes for CASSKASREGSYEQYF.

The J gene is TRBJ1-3, the V gene TRBV11-3; D perhaps matches TRBD1 (5 bases). Per the germline V gene, CDR1 is SGHNT and CDR2 is YENEEA. The CDR3 consists of 15 residues. Trimming left V 6 bases short and J 0 bases short, with 12 bases between. The CDR3: CASRGAGSSGNTIYF. In DNA, the CDR3 is TGTGCCAGCAGAGGGGCGGGGAGCTCTGGAAACACCATATATTTT.

The rearrangement uses TRBV7-9 and TRBJ2-2; a weak D match, TRBD1 (6 bases). Trimming stripped 5 bases from V and 6 bases from J, with 22 bases between. The CDR3 consists of 17 residues. Per the germline V gene, CDR1 is SEHNR and CDR2 is FQNEAQ (reference sequence). The CDR3 region is CASSTGTDSHTPGELFF. The CDR3 DNA is TGTGCCAGCAGCACCGGCACGGACAGCCATACACCCGGGGAGCTGTTTTTT.

The J gene is TRBJ2-7, the V gene TRBV11-3; 8 nucleotides line up with TRBD2. CDR1 and CDR2 from the germline V gene are SGHNT and YENEEA. J lost 6 bases, V lost 6 bases, and 7 bases had no gene match. The CDR3 extends over 13 amino acids. The CDR3 DNA reads as TGTGCCAGCAGGGGTCGGACTAGCCTCGAGCAGTACTTC. It encodes CASRGRTSLEQYF.

The V call is TRBV18, the J call TRBJ2-2; 7 nucleotides agree with TRBD1. CDR3 length equals 16 residues. J was trimmed by 1 base and V by 1 base; bases with no gene match: 3. Germline CDR1 and CDR2: KGHSH and LQKENI. CDR3 in amino acids: CASSPRQGKNTGELFF. The CDR3 coding sequence is TGTGCCAGCTCACCACGACAGGGAAAGAACACCGGGGAGCTGTTTTTT.

The chain has TRBV11-2 and TRBJ1-6; D uncertain. V was cut by 1 base and J by 6 bases, with 7 bases left in between. This CDR3 region has 14 residues. Germline V CDR1 and CDR2: SGHAT, FQNNGV. The CDR3 nucleotides are TGTGCCAGCAGCTTAGGAGGATTTAATTCACCCCTCCACTTT. This sequence encodes CASSLGGFNSPLHF. The whole variable domain, filled in from reference TRBV11-2 and TRBJ1-6, reads EAGVAQSPRYKIIEKRQSVAFWCNPISGHATLYWYQQILGQGPKLLIQFQNNGVVDDSQLPKDRFSAERLKGVDSTLKIQPAKLEDSAVYLCASSLGGFNSPLHFGNGTRLTVT.

The V and J genes are TRBV19 and TRBJ1-1, with 7 bases fitting TRBD1. V trimming: 4 bases; J trimming: 0 bases; junction bases outside the gene matches: 5. Germline CDR1 LNHDA, CDR2 SQIVND (reference sequence). CDR3 length: 15 residues. CDR3 nucleotides: TGTGCCAGTAGTAGTATACAGGGGTTGAACACTGAAGCTTTCTTT. As protein: CASSSIQGLNTEAFF.

V gene TRBV9 combines with J gene TRBJ2-7; tentatively, D is TRBD1 (5 bases). V lost 4 bases and J lost 4, with 18 bases in between. Germline CDR1 and CDR2: SGDLS and YYNGEE. The CDR3 length is 15 residues. DNA of the CDR3: TGTGCCAGCAGCAGAACGCACGACAGAATATACGAGCAGTACTTC. This sequence encodes CASSRTHDRIYEQYF.

The chain couples TRBV19 to TRBJ2-7; perhaps TRBD2 as D (5 bases). In germline, CDR1 is LNHDA, CDR2 SQIVND (reference sequence). V shed 0 bases and J shed 6 bases, with 15 bases lying between them. The CDR3 totals 15 residues. In nucleotides, the CDR3 is TGTGCCAGTAGTATAGACGGAGGTTCCTACTTCGAGCAGTACTTC. The encoded protein is CASSIDGGSYFEQYF.